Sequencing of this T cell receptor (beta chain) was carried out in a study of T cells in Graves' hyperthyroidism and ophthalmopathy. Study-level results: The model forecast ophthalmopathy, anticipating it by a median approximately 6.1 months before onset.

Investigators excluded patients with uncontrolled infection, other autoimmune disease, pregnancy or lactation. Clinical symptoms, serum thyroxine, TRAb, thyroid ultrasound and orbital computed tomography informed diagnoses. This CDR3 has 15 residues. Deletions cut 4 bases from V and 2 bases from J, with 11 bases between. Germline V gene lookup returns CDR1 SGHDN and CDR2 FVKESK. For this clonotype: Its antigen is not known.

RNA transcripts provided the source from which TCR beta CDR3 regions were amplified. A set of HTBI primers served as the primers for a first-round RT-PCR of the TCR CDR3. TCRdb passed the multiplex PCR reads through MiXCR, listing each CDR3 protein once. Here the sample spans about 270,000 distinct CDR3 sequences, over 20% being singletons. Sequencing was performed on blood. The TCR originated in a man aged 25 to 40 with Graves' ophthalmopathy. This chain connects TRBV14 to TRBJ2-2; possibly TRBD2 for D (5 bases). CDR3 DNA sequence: TGTGCCAGCAGCCCTAGTGACTACAACACCGGGGAGCTGTTTTTT. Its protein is CASSPSDYNTGELFF. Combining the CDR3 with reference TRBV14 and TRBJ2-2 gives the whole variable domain EAGVTQFPSHSVIEKGQTVTLRCDPISGHDNLYWYRRVMGKEIKFLLHFVKESKQDESGMPNNRFLAERTGGTYSTLKVQPAELEDSGVYFCASSPSDYNTGELFFGEGSRLTVL.